Listed here are 14 T cell receptor beta chains from one sample, sequenced in a study of cytomegalovirus exposure and HLA in healthy donors. The PCR made use of 60 Vbeta and 13 Jbeta primers. The protocol was immunoSEQ multiplex PCR, while the TCRdb copy is restricted to in-frame clones and leaves out a portion. The profile shows roughly 200,000 clones, 65% to 80% of them singletons. What was sequenced was PBMCs. The receptors were gathered from a middle-aged man in good health and CMV-seronegative.

The J gene is TRBJ2-7, the V gene TRBV7-8, with 9 bases aligning to TRBD2. CDR3 length: 15 amino acids. V shed 7 bases and J 2 bases; nucleotides not matched to a gene: 9. Per the germline V gene, CDR1 is SGHVS and CDR2 is FQNEAQ. The CDR3 is CASIPDASGAYEQYF. CDR3 in DNA: TGTGCCAGCATCCCTGATGCTAGCGGGGCCTACGAGCAGTACTTC.

The chain employs TRBV5-1 and TRBJ1-2; 9 nucleotides match TRBD1. Germline CDR1 SGHRS, CDR2 YFSETQ. CDR3 size: 15 residues. The trim removed 2 bases at V and 8 bases at J, leaving 10 bases unmatched. CDR3 sequence reads: CASSFGLQGAGGYTF. The CDR3 DNA sequence: TGCGCCAGCAGCTTTGGACTACAGGGGGCGGGGGGCTACACCTTC.

The chain couples TRBV6-4 to TRBJ2-2; no reliable D call. CDR1 is MRHNA, CDR2 SNTAGT, per germline. CDR3 size: 14 residues. The germline V and J ends were trimmed by 2 bases and 6 bases, with 10 bases remaining between them. In DNA form, the CDR3 reads TGTGCCAGCAGTGACAACGGGTTTTCCGGGGAGCTGTTTTTT. Amino acid sequence: CASSDNGFSGELFF.

The V and J genes are TRBV28 and TRBJ2-1, with 8 bases aligning to TRBD2. Germline CDR1 reads MDHEN; CDR2 reads SYDVKM. After removal of 3 bases from V and 3 bases from J, the junction contained 7 bases not matched to a gene. This CDR3 is 16 amino acids long. The CDR3 DNA sequence: TGTGCCAGCAGTTTTTTGCGTCGGGGGGGCTACAATGAGCAGTTCTTC. This translates into CASSFLRRGGYNEQFF.

The chain has TRBV29-1 and TRBJ1-2, with TRBD1 matching over 7 bases. J lost 4 bases, V lost 3 bases, and 5 bases had no gene match. The germline V gene has CDR1 SQVTM and CDR2 ANQGSEA. The CDR3 extends over 13 amino acids. The chain's CDR3 is CSVDRDSTYGYTF. In DNA, the CDR3 is TGCAGCGTTGACAGGGACAGCACCTATGGCTACACCTTC.

The gene calls are TRBV7-9 and TRBJ1-2; D is possibly TRBD1 (6 bases). V lost 5 bases, J lost 4 bases, and 11 bases lay in between. This CDR3 has 13 amino acids. From germline, CDR1 is SEHNR and CDR2 FQNEAQ (reference sequence). CDR3 sequence reads: CASSADSPYGYTF. CDR3 coding DNA: TGTGCCAGCAGCGCGGACAGCCCCTATGGCTACACCTTC.

This rearrangement joins TRBV27 to TRBJ2-2, with 7 bases aligning to TRBD2. The CDR3 runs to 16 residues. The V gene end was trimmed by 5 bases and the J gene end by 1 base; junction bases not matched to a gene: 7. CDR1 is MNHEY and CDR2 is SMNVEV in the germline V gene (reference sequence). The CDR3 protein is CASSPTASGNTGELFF. DNA of the CDR3: TGTGCCAGCAGTCCCACGGCTAGCGGGAACACCGGGGAGCTGTTTTTT.

This clone was seen just once. The chain is built from TRBV4-2 and TRBJ2-3, with TRBD1 matching 9 bases. CDR1 is LGHNA, CDR2 YNFKEQ, per germline. This CDR3 is built from 15 residues. Germline trimming cut 3 bases from V and 2 bases from J; bases unmatched to any gene: 3. The DNA for the CDR3 is TGTGCCAGCAGCCAGTTACAGGGGGCCACAGATACGCAGTATTTT. Translated, it gives CASSQLQGATDTQYF.

The chain combines TRBV30 with TRBJ2-3, with D possibly TRBD2 on 7 matching bases. Germline lookup yields CDR1 GTSNPN and CDR2 SVGIG (reference sequence). The CDR3 is made up of 16 amino acids. Trimming stripped 5 bases from V and 6 bases from J, with 24 bases between. This CDR3 is CAWESLVRGGRDTQYF. The CDR3 DNA is TGTGCCTGGGAGTCCCTTGTGAGGGGGGGCAGGGATACGCAGTATTTT.

The chain couples TRBV9 to TRBJ1-1; D is ambiguous. The CDR3 is made up of 14 amino acids. CDR1 SGDLS and CDR2 YYNGEE come from the germline V gene. Between the trimmed V and J ends, which lost 0 bases and 0 bases, there was a span of 6 bases. The CDR3 nucleotides read TGTGCCAGCAGCGTAGTTCAGATGAACACTGAAGCTTTCTTT. It yields the protein CASSVVQMNTEAFF.

This clone was observed once. V usage is TRBV5-6 and J usage is TRBJ1-5; 8 nucleotides line up with TRBD1. The CDR3 is made up of 19 amino acids. Trimming cost V 3 bases and J 5 bases; bases outside gene matches: 19. Germline V gene lookup returns CDR1 SGHDT and CDR2 YYEEEE. Here the CDR3 reads CASSSGSYPGTGRDQPQHF. DNA for the CDR3: TGTGCCAGCAGCTCCGGGTCTTATCCCGGGACAGGTAGAGATCAGCCCCAGCATTTT.

The rearrangement uses TRBV21-1 and TRBJ1-1; the listed D gene, TRBD1, was not tested against the DNA. TRBV21-1 corresponds to a pseudogene. The CDR3 is 20 residues long. CDR3 sequence: CASSKGIGKALDRIRTEAFF. CDR3 nucleotide sequence: TGTGCCAGCAGCAAAGGAATAGGAAAGGCCCTTGACAGAATTCGGACTGAAGCTTTCTTT.

The rearrangement uses TRBV9 and TRBJ2-1; D gene ambiguous. Germline V gene lookup returns CDR1 SGDLS and CDR2 YYNGEE. This CDR3 has 12 amino acids. Trimming took 0 bases from V and 10 from J, leaving 8 bases between them. Here the CDR3 DNA reads TGTGCCAGCAGCGTAGCTGGGCAGGAGCAGTTCTTC. Protein product: CASSVAGQEQFF.

The table lists this clone with a few counts. This chain uses TRBV11-2 with TRBJ2-1; D possibly corresponds to TRBD1 (6 bases). The CDR3 spans 14 residues. Trimming took off 3 bases at V and 3 bases at J, with 9 bases between the two ends. The germline V gene has CDR1 SGHAT and CDR2 FQNNGV. CDR3 loop: CASSFRQDYNEQFF. The CDR3 DNA sequence: TGTGCCAGCAGCTTTCGACAGGACTACAATGAGCAGTTCTTC.